This TCR beta chain was sequenced during a study of identical twins. TCRdb independently ran MiXCR on the 5' RACE reads; one entry per CDR3 protein. The sample lists some 900,000 distinct CDR3 sequences; around 12% were seen once. The CDR3 loop spans 11 amino acids. Germline V gives CDR1 SGHTA, CDR2 FQGNSA. V lost 7 bases, J lost 6 bases, and 9 bases lay in between. The study's findings and limits: It was possible that invariant MAIT and iNKT cells partly confounded the zero-insertion analyses. The study found weaker excess twin sharing in beta out-of-frame sequences. Low generation probability was overrepresented in out-of-frame alpha sequences shared by twins. In monozygotic twins, models underestimated the sharing of out-of-frame TCR alpha.

With respect to this clonotype: Its antigen is still unknown.

These sequences were also reported in another study, on yellow fever vaccine responses in identical twins.

This TCR was sampled from a young woman in good health. The sequenced sample consisted of PBMCs. The chain combines TRBV7-2 with TRBJ2-5; weak D call: TRBD2 (6 bases). The CDR3 nucleotides read TGTGCCAGCACCCTAGCGAAGACCCAGTACTTC. Translation gives CASTLAKTQYF.